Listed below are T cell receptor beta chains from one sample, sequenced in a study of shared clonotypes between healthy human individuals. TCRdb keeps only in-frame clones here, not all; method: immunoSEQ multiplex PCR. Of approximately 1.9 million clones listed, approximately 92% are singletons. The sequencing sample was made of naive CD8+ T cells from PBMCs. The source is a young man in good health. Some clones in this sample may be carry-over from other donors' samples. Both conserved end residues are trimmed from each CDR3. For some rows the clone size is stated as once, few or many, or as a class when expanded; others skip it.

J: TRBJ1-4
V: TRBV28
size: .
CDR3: ASSVHRFVEKLF

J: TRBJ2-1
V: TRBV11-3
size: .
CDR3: ASSSGTGINEQF

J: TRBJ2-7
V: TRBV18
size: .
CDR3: ASSTGTYEQY

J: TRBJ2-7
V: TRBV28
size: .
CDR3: ASRPEGRHIHEQY

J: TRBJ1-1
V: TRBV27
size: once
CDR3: ASSSSETGGNTEAF

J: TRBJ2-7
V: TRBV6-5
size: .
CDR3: ASSLRAFYEQY

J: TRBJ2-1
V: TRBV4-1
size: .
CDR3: ASSQVDSPYNEQF

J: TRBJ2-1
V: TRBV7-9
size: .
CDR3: ASSFGAITPPF

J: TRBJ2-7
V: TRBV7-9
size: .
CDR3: ASSYSGRRSYEQY

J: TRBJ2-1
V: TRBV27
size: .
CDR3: ASSSRVVADYNEQF

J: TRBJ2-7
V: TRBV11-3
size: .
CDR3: ASSLGQGKGYEQY

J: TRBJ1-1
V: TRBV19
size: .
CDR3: ASRETEAF

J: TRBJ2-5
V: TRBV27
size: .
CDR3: ASSSGTSGRGETQY

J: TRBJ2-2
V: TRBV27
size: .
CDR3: ASSMDGNTGELF

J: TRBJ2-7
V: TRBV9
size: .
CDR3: ASSAFGDSGYEQY

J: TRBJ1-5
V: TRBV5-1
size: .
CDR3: ASSLDRGKNQPQH

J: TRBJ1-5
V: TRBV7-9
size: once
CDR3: ASSLDRNQPQH

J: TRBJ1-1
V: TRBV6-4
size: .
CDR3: ASSYDRGATEAF

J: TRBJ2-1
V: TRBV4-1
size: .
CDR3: ASSQDPPGRPYNEQF

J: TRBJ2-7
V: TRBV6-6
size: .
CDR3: ASSFDGTSYEQY

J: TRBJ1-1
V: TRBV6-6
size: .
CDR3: ASSPGRNTEAF

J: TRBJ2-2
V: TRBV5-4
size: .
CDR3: ASSLGGGRGTGELF

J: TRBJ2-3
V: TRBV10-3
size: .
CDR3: AIREGGIDTQY

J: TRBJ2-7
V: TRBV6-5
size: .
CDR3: ASSPTGESYEQY

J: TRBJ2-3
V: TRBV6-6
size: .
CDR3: ASSPDRLASTDTQY

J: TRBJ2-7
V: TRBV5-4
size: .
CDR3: ASSYIDRGDYEQY

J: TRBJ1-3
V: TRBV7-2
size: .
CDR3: ASSLMAAGSGNTIY

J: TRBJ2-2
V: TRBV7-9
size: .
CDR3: ASSPRQGWTGELF

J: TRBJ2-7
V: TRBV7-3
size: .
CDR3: ASSFLAGTAYEQY

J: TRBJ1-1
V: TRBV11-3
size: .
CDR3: ASSEGTSGGNTEAF

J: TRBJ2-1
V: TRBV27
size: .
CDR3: ASSLSTGEYTNEQF